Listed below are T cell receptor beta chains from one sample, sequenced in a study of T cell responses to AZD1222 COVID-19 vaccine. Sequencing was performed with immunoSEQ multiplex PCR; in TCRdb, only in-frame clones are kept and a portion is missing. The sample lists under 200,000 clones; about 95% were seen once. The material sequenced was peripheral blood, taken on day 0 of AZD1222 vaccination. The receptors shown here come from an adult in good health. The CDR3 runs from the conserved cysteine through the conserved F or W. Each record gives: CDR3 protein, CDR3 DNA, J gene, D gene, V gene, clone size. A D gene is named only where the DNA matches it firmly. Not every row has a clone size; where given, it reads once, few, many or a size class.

CASSSGTAYGYTF TGTGCCAGCAGCAGCGGGACAGCCTATGGCTACACCTTC TRBJ1-2 TRBD1 TRBV7-9 -
CASSRGLASYEQYF TGTGCCAGCAGCCGCGGACTAGCTTCCTACGAGCAGTACTTC TRBJ2-7 TRBD2 TRBV3-1/TRBV3-2 -
CASSPGSMNTEAFF TGTGCCAGCTCACCCGGGTCCATGAACACTGAAGCTTTCTTT TRBJ1-1 - TRBV18 -
CASSQQGGTQETQYF TGTGCCAGCAGCCAACAGGGGGGGACTCAAGAGACCCAGTACTTC TRBJ2-5 - TRBV16 -
CASSFGRGTPEAFF TGTGCCAGCAGTTTCGGCAGGGGCACCCCTGAAGCTTTCTTT TRBJ1-1 - TRBV27 once
CASSLTRTVRKFF TGTGCCAGCAGCTTAACTCGGACAGTTCGGAAGTTCTTC TRBJ2-1 - TRBV11-2 -
CASRERQAFGYTF TGTGCCAGCAGGGAAAGACAGGCTTTTGGCTACACCTTC TRBJ1-2 - TRBV27 -
CASGDRENSPLHF TGTGCCAGCGGGGACAGGGAGAATTCACCCCTCCACTTT TRBJ1-6 TRBD1 TRBV4-2 -
CASSTPVNSYGYTF TGTGCCAGTAGTACCCCAGTGAACAGCTATGGCTACACCTTC TRBJ1-2 - TRBV19 -
CASSIRGRREQYF TGTGCCAGCAGTATCAGGGGGAGGCGCGAGCAGTACTTC TRBJ2-7 - TRBV12-3/TRBV12-4 -
CASSSNQETQYF TGTGCCAGCAGTTCTAACCAAGAGACCCAGTACTTC TRBJ2-5 - TRBV28 -
CAISESGIGNTIYF TGTGCCATCAGTGAGTCGGGGATCGGGAACACCATATATTTT TRBJ1-3 - TRBV10-3 -
CASSLTSGALTDTQYF TGTGCCAGCAGCCTGACTAGCGGGGCACTCACAGATACGCAGTATTTT TRBJ2-3 TRBD2 TRBV28 -
CASSRTVYTQYF TGTGCCAGCAGCCGCACCGTGTATACGCAGTATTTT TRBJ2-3 - TRBV14 -
CASSPPSGMAYNEQFF TGTGCCAGCAGCCCGCCTAGCGGGATGGCCTACAATGAGCAGTTCTTC TRBJ2-1 TRBD2 TRBV28 -
CASSSTGGTGNTIYF TGTGCCAGCAGCTCGACCGGGGGAACTGGAAACACCATATATTTT TRBJ1-3 - TRBV9 -
CASSEGTGGADTQYF TGTGCCAGCAGTGAAGGGACAGGGGGCGCAGATACGCAGTATTTT TRBJ2-3 TRBD1 TRBV6-1 few
CATQGAGRNEQFF TGTGCCACCCAGGGGGCGGGGAGGAATGAGCAGTTCTTC TRBJ2-1 TRBD1 TRBV24-1 once
CAWDRDRGQPQHF TGTGCCTGGGACCGGGACAGGGGGCAGCCCCAGCATTTT TRBJ1-5 TRBD1 TRBV30 few
CASNRQGPNTEAFF TGTGCCAGCAACCGACAGGGACCGAACACTGAAGCTTTCTTT TRBJ1-1 TRBD1 TRBV27 few
CASSHGDRGRITEAFF TGTGCCAGCAGCCATGGGGATCGAGGTCGAATCACTGAAGCTTTCTTT TRBJ1-1 - TRBV7-9 -
CASKRRFDPPTEAFF TGTGCCAGTAAACGTCGGTTCGACCCGCCCACTGAAGCTTTCTTT TRBJ1-1 - TRBV28 -
CASSPPYRGAEAFF TGTGCCAGCAGTCCCCCTTACAGGGGGGCTGAAGCTTTCTTT TRBJ1-1 TRBD1 TRBV28 few
CASSLTQGAGSPLHF TGTGCCAGCAGCTTAACCCAGGGGGCTGGATCACCCCTCCACTTT TRBJ1-6 TRBD1 TRBV7-6 -
CASSQTSARSSYNEQFF TGTGCCAGCAGCCAAACTAGCGCTAGGAGCTCCTACAATGAGCAGTTCTTC TRBJ2-1 TRBD2 TRBV11-2 -
CASSQERGPSNQPQHF TGCGCCAGCAGTCAGGAGAGGGGGCCGAGCAATCAGCCCCAGCATTTT TRBJ1-5 TRBD1 TRBV10-2 -
CASLRTGGQAFF TGTGCCAGCCTCCGAACCGGGGGACAAGCTTTCTTT TRBJ1-1 - TRBV28 -